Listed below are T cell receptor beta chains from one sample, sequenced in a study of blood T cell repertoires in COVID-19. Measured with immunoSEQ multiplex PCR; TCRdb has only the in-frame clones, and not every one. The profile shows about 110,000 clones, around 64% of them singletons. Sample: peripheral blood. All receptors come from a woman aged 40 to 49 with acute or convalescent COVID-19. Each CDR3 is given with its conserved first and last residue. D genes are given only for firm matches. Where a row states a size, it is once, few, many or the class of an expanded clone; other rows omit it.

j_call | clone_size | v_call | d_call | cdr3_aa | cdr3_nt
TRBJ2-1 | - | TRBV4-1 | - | CASSQDQGSLSYNEQFF | TGCGCCAGCAGCCAAGATCAGGGGTCCCTCTCCTACAATGAGCAGTTCTTC
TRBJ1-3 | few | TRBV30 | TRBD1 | CAWTGGLSGNTIYF | TGTGCCTGGACAGGGGGACTCTCTGGAAACACCATATATTTT
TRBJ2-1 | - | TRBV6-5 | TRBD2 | CASSKSGGDLGEQFF | TGTGCCAGCAGTAAGAGCGGGGGGGATTTGGGTGAGCAGTTCTTC
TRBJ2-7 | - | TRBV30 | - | CAWSVSLHEQYF | TGTGCCTGGAGTGTCTCCCTCCACGAGCAGTACTTC
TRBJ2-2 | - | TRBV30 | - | CAWTYGGLNTGELFF | TGTGCCTGGACCTATGGGGGCTTGAACACCGGGGAGCTGTTTTTT
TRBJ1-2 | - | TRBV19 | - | CASSRGNYGYTF | TGTGCCAGTAGTAGAGGTAACTATGGCTACACCTTC
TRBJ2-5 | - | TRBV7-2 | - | CASSSVQGPQETQYF | TGTGCCAGCAGCTCCGTACAGGGTCCTCAAGAGACCCAGTACTTC
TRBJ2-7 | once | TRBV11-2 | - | CASSLDRLQQYF | TGTGCCAGCAGCTTAGACAGGTTACAGCAGTACTTC
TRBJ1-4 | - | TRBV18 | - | CASSPSMRGEKLFF | TGTGCCAGCTCACCCTCCATGCGGGGGGAAAAACTGTTTTTT
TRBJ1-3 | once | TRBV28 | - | CASSAPGSPARSGNTIYF | TGTGCCAGCAGTGCTCCGGGATCCCCCGCTAGGTCTGGAAACACCATATATTTT
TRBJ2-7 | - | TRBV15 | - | CATSRVRGYEQYF | TGTGCCACCAGCAGGGTAAGGGGCTACGAGCAGTACTTC
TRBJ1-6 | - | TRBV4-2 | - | CASSQDLITVFSPLHF | TGTGCCAGCAGCCAAGATCTGATCACAGTATTTTCACCCCTCCACTTT
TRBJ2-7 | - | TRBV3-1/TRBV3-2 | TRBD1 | CASSPSIGGPYEQYF | TGTGCCAGCAGCCCTTCGATAGGGGGCCCCTACGAGCAGTACTTC
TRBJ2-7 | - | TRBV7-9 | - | CASSLNGEQYF | TGTGCCAGCAGCTTAAACGGCGAGCAGTACTTC
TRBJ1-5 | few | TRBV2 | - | CASSVRPGQNQPQHF | TGTGCCAGCAGTGTCAGGCCAGGTCAAAATCAGCCCCAGCATTTT
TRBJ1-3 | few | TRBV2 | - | CASTLEARLSGNTIYF | TGTGCCAGCACCTTAGAGGCACGTCTCTCTGGAAACACCATATATTTT
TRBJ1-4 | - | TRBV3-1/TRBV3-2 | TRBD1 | CASSHRQGSNEKLFF | TGTGCCAGCAGCCACCGACAGGGCTCTAATGAAAAACTGTTTTTT
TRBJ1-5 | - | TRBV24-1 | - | CATGSGQPNQPQHF | TGTGCCACCGGGTCAGGCCAGCCCAATCAGCCCCAGCATTTT
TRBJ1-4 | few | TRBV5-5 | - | CASSLGAGATNEKLFF | TGTGCCAGCAGCTTGGGGGCAGGCGCAACTAATGAAAAACTGTTTTTT
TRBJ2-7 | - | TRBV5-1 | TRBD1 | CASKSQLTGVYEQYF | TGCGCCAGCAAATCACAACTCACAGGGGTCTACGAGCAGTACTTC
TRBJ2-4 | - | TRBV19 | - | CASSISRNIQYF | TGTGCCAGTAGTATAAGCAGGAACATTCAGTACTTC
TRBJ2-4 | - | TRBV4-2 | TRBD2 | CASSQDLLAGADIQYF | TGTGCCAGCAGCCAAGATTTGCTAGCGGGGGCGGACATTCAGTACTTC
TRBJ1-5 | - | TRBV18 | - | CASSRSPFNYQPQHF | TGTGCCAGCTCACGGTCCCCGTTCAACTATCAGCCCCAGCATTTT
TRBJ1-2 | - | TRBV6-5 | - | CASSLDSYGYTF | TGTGCCAGCAGTTTGGACAGCTATGGCTACACCTTC